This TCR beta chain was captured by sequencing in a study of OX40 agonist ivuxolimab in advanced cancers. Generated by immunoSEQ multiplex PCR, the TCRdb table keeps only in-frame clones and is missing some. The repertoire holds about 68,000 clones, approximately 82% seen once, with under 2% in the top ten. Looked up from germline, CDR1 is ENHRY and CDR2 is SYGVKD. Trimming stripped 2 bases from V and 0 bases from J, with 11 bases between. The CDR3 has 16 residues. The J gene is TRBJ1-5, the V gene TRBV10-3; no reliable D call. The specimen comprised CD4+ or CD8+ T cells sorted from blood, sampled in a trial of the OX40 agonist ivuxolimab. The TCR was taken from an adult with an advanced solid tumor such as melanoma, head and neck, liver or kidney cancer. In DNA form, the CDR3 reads TGTGCCATCAGTGAGAGTTTGACACTTAGCAATCAGCCCCAGCATTTT. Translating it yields CAISESLTLSNQPQHF.